This entry features one T cell receptor beta chain sequence. These data come from a study of blood T cell repertoires in COVID-19. For the study at large: There were acute and convalescent COVID-19 samples, and they came from the United States, Italy and Spain. Sources were T cells, B-cell-depleted T cells, or PBMCs; the material itself was cDNA or gDNA.

The CDR3 loop spans 14 amino acids. Germline trimming cut 6 bases from V and 2 bases from J; bases unmatched to any gene: 7. CDR1 and CDR2 (germline): LGHDT, YNNKEL (reference sequence). Per the original methods: It was from reference gene primer amplification that nucleated cell counts were estimated. TCRdb's copy holds only in-frame clones and misses some; the assay was immunoSEQ multiplex PCR. Clone size and the V and J calls come from that table; the DNA yielded D and trimming. The sample has roughly 15,000 clones; around 82% are singletons. The TCR was taken from a man aged 80 or over with active COVID-19. This rearrangement joins TRBV3-1 (or the pseudogene TRBV3-2) to TRBJ2-7; 7 bases align to TRBD1. The sequenced material came from peripheral blood. Here the CDR3 reads CASSFGQAAYEQYF. In DNA, the CDR3 is TGTGCCAGCAGTTTCGGACAGGCGGCCTACGAGCAGTACTTC.